This entry lists 16 T cell receptor beta chains sequenced from one sample in a study of cytomegalovirus exposure and HLA in healthy donors. Use of 60 Vbeta and 13 Jbeta primers characterized the PCR. TCRdb's table, derived via immunoSEQ multiplex PCR, lists solely in-frame clones and lacks some. The table has 75,000 to 80,000 clones, about 76% seen once. The sample comprised PBMCs. The receptors stem from a male donor in good health and CMV-seropositive.

The V and J genes are TRBV6-6 and TRBJ2-1, with a possible D match to TRBD2 (6 bases). Trimming shortened V by 7 bases and J by 7 bases, and 20 bases separated the two germline ends. Germline loops: CDR1 MNHNY, CDR2 SVGAGI (reference sequence). The CDR3 is 15 amino acids. The CDR3 DNA is TGTGCCAGCAACACCGGGACTTGGTGGGTGAATGAGCAGTTCTTC. It codes for CASNTGTWWVNEQFF.

The chain has TRBV2 and TRBJ2-5, with 8 bases matching TRBD2. The CDR3 has 14 amino acids. V was clipped by 6 bases and J by 2 bases; unmatched bases: 5. CDR1 is SNHLY and CDR2 is FYNNEI in the germline V gene. This CDR3 is CASSPGRGQETQYF. The DNA of the CDR3 is TGTGCCAGCAGCCCCGGGAGGGGGCAAGAGACCCAGTACTTC. The whole variable domain, remainder taken from reference TRBV2 and TRBJ2-5, is EPEVTQTPSHQVTQMGQEVILRCVPISNHLYFYWYRQILGQKVEFLVSFYNNEISEKSEIFDDQFSVERPDGSNFTLKIRSTKLEDSAMYFCASSPGRGQETQYFGPGTRLLVL.

The chain employs TRBV28 and TRBJ1-2, with TRBD1 matching 8 bases. V dropped 6 bases and J dropped 6; count of bases not matched to a gene: 6. CDR3 length: 13 residues. CDR1 and CDR2 (germline): MDHEN, SYDVKM. The CDR3 here is CASRVTGGDGYTF. The DNA of the CDR3 is TGTGCCAGCAGGGTCACAGGGGGTGATGGCTACACCTTC.

CDR3 DNA sequence: TGTGCCAGCAGCCCCGGGACAGGGAACGGCGAGCAGTACTTC. This encodes CASSPGTGNGEQYF. The chain carries TRBV7-9 and TRBJ2-7; 9 bases fit TRBD1. The V segment lost 5 bases and the J segment 6 bases; nucleotides outside the gene matches: 8. The CDR3 is 14 amino acids. CDR1 is SEHNR, CDR2 FQNEAQ, per germline (reference sequence).

The rearrangement uses TRBV29-1 and TRBJ1-5; D not resolved. V lost 4 bases to trimming and J lost 2 bases, with 9 bases between them. CDR1 is SQVTM and CDR2 is ANQGSEA in the germline V gene. The CDR3 length is 13 residues. The CDR3: CSVVGDRNQPQHF. For the CDR3, the DNA is TGCAGCGTTGTGGGAGACCGCAATCAGCCCCAGCATTTT.

The chain uses TRBV4-1 and TRBJ1-6; TRBD1 agrees at 7 bases. Germline V gene sequence: CDR1 MGHRA, CDR2 YSYEKL. V gave up 3 bases and J gave up 5 bases; unmatched junction bases: 10. This CDR3 comprises 17 residues. The chain's CDR3 is CASSHDPDREDNSPLHF. The CDR3 bases are TGCGCCAGCAGCCACGATCCCGACAGGGAGGATAATTCACCCCTCCACTTT.

The chain uses TRBV7-3 and TRBJ2-3, with 11 nucleotides matching TRBD2. Germline V gene lookup returns CDR1 SGHTA and CDR2 FQGTGA. This CDR3 comprises 17 residues. Trimming removed 5 bases from V and 2 bases from J; junction bases left unmatched: 9. The CDR3 region has the DNA TGTGCCAGCAGCCCGCGGGGTAGCGGGGGGGTCACAGATACGCAGTATTTT. Its translation: CASSPRGSGGVTDTQYF.

This sequence joins TRBV4-3 and TRBJ1-2; D ambiguous. The length of the CDR3 is 14 residues. Germline CDR1 LGHNA, CDR2 YSLEER. V gave up 1 base and J gave up 7 bases, with 13 bases separating them. The CDR3 nucleotides read TGCGCCAGCAGCCAAGGGCAGACGACTTTTGGCTACACCTTC. It specifies CASSQGQTTFGYTF.

This clone has just one count. The chain links TRBV6-1 to TRBJ2-3, with TRBD1 as a possible D gene (5 bases). CDR1 and CDR2 (germline): MNHNS, SASEGT. CDR3 size: 14 residues. Trimming left V 3 bases short and J 3 bases short, with 10 bases between. In nucleotides, the CDR3 is TGTGCCAGCAGTGACAGCAGACAGACAGATACGCAGTATTTT. Encoded protein: CASSDSRQTDTQYF.

A few counts support this clone. This chain uses TRBV11-1 with TRBJ2-7; 10 nucleotides agree with TRBD1. This CDR3 is built from 14 residues. V shed 1 base, J shed 5 bases, and the junction held 2 bases outside the gene matches. Germline loops: CDR1 SGHAT, CDR2 FQDESV (reference sequence). As DNA, the CDR3 is TGTGCCAGCAGCTTAGGACAGGGGGCCAACGAGCAGTACTTC. Amino acids: CASSLGQGANEQYF.

This rearrangement joins TRBV5-1 to TRBJ2-2; unclear D gene. CDR3 length: 14 residues. Trimming removed 3 bases at V and 6 bases at J, with 12 bases between. CDR1 is SGHRS and CDR2 is YFSETQ in the germline V gene. CDR3 nucleotides: TGCGCCAGCAGCTCCGTAGTGGGCTCCGGGGAGCTGTTTTTT. It specifies CASSSVVGSGELFF.

V gene TRBV27 combines with J gene TRBJ2-7; 13 bases fit TRBD2. This CDR3 has 16 residues. The germline CDR1 and CDR2 sequences are MNHEY and SMNVEV (reference sequence). The trim removed 7 bases at V and 2 bases at J, leaving 8 bases unmatched. The CDR3 protein is CASKKELAGGAYEQYF. CDR3 sequence (DNA): TGTGCCAGCAAAAAGGAACTAGCGGGAGGGGCCTACGAGCAGTACTTC.

This sequence joins TRBV5-5 and TRBJ1-4; 8 nucleotides agree with TRBD1. CDR1 is SGHKS and CDR2 is YYEKEE in the germline V gene (reference sequence). The CDR3 is made up of 16 amino acids. With V trimmed by 4 bases and J by 4 bases, 9 bases remained unmatched. Written as DNA, the CDR3 is TGTGCCAGCAGCCTGGGGGCAGGGGGCCTTAATGAAAAACTGTTTTTT. Its translation: CASSLGAGGLNEKLFF.

In this sample, this clone turned up a few times. The CDR3 bases are TGTGCCAGCAGCTTATTTCGGGAGGGGTTCAATGAGCAGTTCTTC. It translates to CASSLFREGFNEQFF. The chain couples TRBV7-3 to TRBJ2-1; TRBD2 agrees at 8 bases. The trim removed 2 bases at V and 6 bases at J, leaving 6 bases unmatched. The CDR3 runs 15 residues. CDR1 is SGHTA and CDR2 is FQGTGA in the germline V gene.

About this clone itself: One end of the junction is discordant with germline, which a read error may explain. The rearrangement uses TRBV9 and TRBJ1-3, with a tentative D call TRBD1 (5 bases). In germline, CDR1 is SGDLS, CDR2 YYNGEE. This CDR3 contains 15 residues. CDR3 in DNA: TGTGCCAGCAGCCCCTATCAGGGTGGTGGAAACACCATACATTTT. This encodes CASSPYQGGGNTIHF.

The gene calls are TRBV4-2 and TRBJ1-2; D might be TRBD1 (5 bases). The CDR3 sequence is 12 residues long. V gave up 4 bases and J gave up 8 bases, with 11 bases separating them. Germline V gene data show CDR1 as LGHNA and CDR2 as YNFKEQ. The CDR3 sequence is CASSLREEGYTF. CDR3 nucleotide sequence: TGTGCCAGCAGCCTCAGGGAGGAAGGCTACACCTTC.